This T cell receptor beta chain was sequenced in a study of blood T cell repertoires in COVID-19 (dated by TCRdb to the early 2020s). Notes on the research overall: Samples from collaborators originated in the United States, Italy and Spain and spanned both the acute and convalescent phases of COVID-19. A freely available public database, intended as a resource for researchers studying the immune response to SARS-CoV-2, is where the repertoires were released. The sample metadata nearly always contained a de-identified subject ID, COVID-19 status, age in years and sex. Where available, HLA class I and class II types were obtained from metadata supplied by the sample provider rather than from assay-based typing. Deeply sampled blood TCRbeta repertoires from subjects exposed to, actively infected with, or recovered from COVID-19 were included in the dataset. The prospective study material was composed of cDNA or gDNA derived from T cells, B-cell-depleted T cells, or PBMCs. Samples were obtained from the ongoing ImmuneRACE study (first 160 participants) and from 950 to 1,500 subjects provided by 6 global collaborators.

Remarks on this clone: Its antigen has not been determined. No base qualities exist here, and no much larger clone lies one base off it.

In Seattle, one collaborating source enrolled patients while the infection was active and tracked those patients longitudinally over the course of disease. Collaborating institutions collected whole blood in K2EDTA tubes following their own protocols. Collaborator samples were shipped for TCRbeta analysis as frozen whole blood, isolated PBMCs, or DNA extracted from either sample type. After removal of 3 bases from V and 5 bases from J, the junction retains 5 bases not matched to a gene. From the germline V gene, CDR1 is SGHDT and CDR2 is YYEEEE. The CDR3 contains 14 residues, cysteine and phenylalanine counted. Only the CDR3 DNA stays, 42 bases, in frame from base 1. TCRbeta CDR3 regions were amplified from genomic DNA using the immunoSEQ Assay, a bias-controlled multiplex PCR. On the authors' methods: Within the assay, amplification of reference gene primers was used to estimate how many nucleated cells each sample contained. To quantify the absolute abundance of each unique TCRbeta CDR3 rearrangement, sequence reads were collapsed and filtered. For each sample, productive Simpson clonality was calculated as the square root of Simpson's diversity index across productive rearrangements. This immuneACCESS table, as held by TCRdb, lists in-frame sequences with V and J called but not all clones. Of the missing ones, under half trace to an unresolved V gene in checked studies; the others have no known cause. V, J and clone size are those of that table, while D and trimming were read from the DNA. The sample has under 200,000 clones on record, roughly 93% of them singletons. The top ten hold about 5% of the sample.

General study outcomes and caveats: The amount of clinical and demographic metadata varied by source and participant and was provided uncurated.

The origin of this receptor is a man between 18 and 35 years old with COVID-19, enrolled during active disease. The chain employs TRBV5-6 and TRBJ2-1, with 7 bases aligning to TRBD2. Sequencing was done on a sample of peripheral blood. In nucleotide form, the sequence is TGTGCCAGCAGCTGGGGGAGGGGACACAATGAGCAGTTCTTC. It specifies CASSWGRGHNEQFF.